These 3 T cell receptor beta chains originate from one sample sequenced in a study of blood T cell repertoires in COVID-19. Sequencing was performed with immunoSEQ multiplex PCR; in TCRdb, only in-frame clones are kept and a portion is missing. The data contain 250,000 or so clones, roughly 80% of them singletons. The sample was peripheral blood. The receptors here all came from a woman aged 18-30 years with acute or convalescent COVID-19.

This clone occurred a few times. The chain is built from TRBV6-2 or TRBV6-3 and TRBJ1-2; weak D call: TRBD1 (6 bases). With 0 bases removed from V and 2 bases from J, the gap between germline ends came to 7 bases. CDR3 length: 14 residues. Germline CDR1 is MNHEY and CDR2 is SVGEGT. CDR3 DNA sequence: TGTGCCAGCAGTTACTCAGGACAGAACTATGGCTACACCTTC. This encodes CASSYSGQNYGYTF.

The chain recombines TRBV20-1 with TRBJ2-7, with D tentatively TRBD2 (5 bases). Germline values: CDR1 DFQATT, CDR2 SNEGSKA (reference sequence). V was pared by 3 bases and J by 0 bases, with 12 bases between. The CDR3 totals 14 residues. CDR3 nucleotides: TGCAGTGCTAGTGTTCGGAGGACCTCCTACGAGCAGTACTTC. This encodes CSASVRRTSYEQYF.

The chain uses TRBV5-8 and TRBJ1-6, with D hard to call. V lost 6 bases and J lost 0, with 10 bases in between. Looked up from germline, CDR1 is SGHTS and CDR2 is YDEGEE. This CDR3 contains 15 residues. The CDR3 DNA reads TGTGCCAGCATTTCATGGAGCTCCTATAATTCACCCCTCCACTTT. It specifies CASISWSSYNSPLHF.